A single sample is the source of the 25 T cell receptor beta chains below, sequenced in a study of T cells in Graves' hyperthyroidism and ophthalmopathy. Amplification of TCR beta CDR3 regions used RNA as the template. HTBI primers were employed in a first-round RT-PCR of the TCR CDR3. Each CDR3 protein gets one entry after TCRdb re-called the multiplex PCR reads with MiXCR. The sample includes hundreds of thousands of distinct CDR3 sequences, roughly a sixth of them seen just once. Sequenced material: blood. The receptors originated from a woman under 30 with Graves' hyperthyroidism.

The sample holds many counts of this clonotype. This rearrangement joins TRBV11-2 to TRBJ2-7, with 9 bases aligning to TRBD2. Germline V gene data show CDR1 as SGHAT and CDR2 as FQNNGV. The CDR3 loop spans 17 amino acids. Losses at the gene ends were 1 base for V and 5 bases for J; bases not matched to a gene: 12. CDR3: CASSLALAGGLKDEQYF. In DNA, the CDR3 is TGTGCCAGCAGCTTAGCTCTGGCGGGGGGGCTGAAGGACGAGCAGTACTTC. The full variable domain, in which reference TRBV11-2 and TRBJ2-7 provide the parts outside the CDR3, is EAGVAQSPRYKIIEKRQSVAFWCNPISGHATLYWYQQILGQGPKLLIQFQNNGVVDDSQLPKDRFSAERLKGVDSTLKIQPAKLEDSAVYLCASSLALAGGLKDEQYFGPGTRLTVT.

Ten or more counts support this clonotype. The rearrangement links TRBV20-1 to TRBJ2-1, with 7 bases lining up with TRBD2. The junction had 10 bases not matched to a gene; V was cut back by 5 bases and J by 0 bases. CDR1 is DFQATT, CDR2 SNEGSKA, per germline (reference sequence). The CDR3 contains 16 residues. In nucleotides, the CDR3 is TGCAGTGCTTGGGGGGGACCAGCCCACTCCTACAATGAGCAGTTCTTC. This translates into CSAWGGPAHSYNEQFF.

Of note for this clonotype: The junction differs from germline at one of its ends, possibly a read error. This chain uses TRBV18 with TRBJ2-7; D remains ambiguous. The CDR3 totals 13 residues. CDR1 and CDR2 from the germline V gene are KGHSH and LQKENI. The chain's CDR3 is CASSPPTSYEQCF. CDR3 coding DNA: TGTGCCAGCTCACCACCCACGTCCTACGAGCAGTGCTTC.

This clonotype occurred a few times. The V gene is TRBV7-2, the J gene TRBJ2-3, with D maybe TRBD2 (5 bases). The V and J ends lost 6 bases and 7 bases respectively, with 14 bases between them. The length of the CDR3 is 13 residues. Germline V lookup: CDR1 SGHTA, CDR2 FQGNSA. The CDR3 loop is CASSRRGQNTQYF. The CDR3 coding sequence is TGTGCCAGCAGTCGAAGAGGGCAAAATACGCAGTATTTT.

This clonotype has a count of ten or more. The CDR3 region is CSARMVDHSYEQYF. The CDR3 DNA sequence: TGCAGTGCTAGAATGGTAGACCATTCCTACGAGCAGTACTTC. The gene calls are TRBV20-1 and TRBJ2-7, with no clear D. V lost 2 bases to trimming and J lost 1 base, with 12 bases between them. The CDR3 is made up of 14 amino acids. CDR1 and CDR2 (germline): DFQATT, SNEGSKA (reference sequence).

This clonotype was counted ten times or more. This chain joins TRBV7-2 and TRBJ2-7; D might be TRBD1 or TRBD2, each matching 5 bases. CDR3 length equals 14 residues. Trimming cost V 5 bases and J 3 bases, with 14 bases left between them. CDR1 is SGHTA and CDR2 is FQGNSA in the germline V gene. The CDR3 here is CASSQVVGVYEQYF. In nucleotides, the CDR3 is TGTGCCAGCAGCCAGGTCGTGGGGGTCTACGAGCAGTACTTC.

This clonotype came up many times. The chain links TRBV12-3 or TRBV12-4 to TRBJ1-5, with D possibly TRBD1 on 6 matching bases. Trimming took off 3 bases at V and 4 bases at J, with 10 bases between the two ends. The CDR3 is 14 amino acids. This chain's CDR3 is CASSFLQGNQPQHF. CDR3 nucleotides: TGTGCCAGCAGTTTCCTACAGGGAAATCAGCCCCAGCATTTT.

Regarding this clonotype: The CDR3 carries no conserved terminal phenylalanine or tryptophan, so it likely arises from a read error. The V call is TRBV27, the J call TRBJ2-7; D not resolved. The length of the CDR3 is 12 residues. With 9 bases removed from V and 5 bases from J, the gap between germline ends came to 14 bases. From germline, CDR1 is MNHEY and CDR2 SMNVEV (reference sequence). The CDR3 spells CASPQRVNEQYL. CDR3 DNA: TGTGCCAGTCCCCAACGTGTTAACGAGCAGTACCTC.

The table lists this clonotype with a few counts. The chain uses TRBV12-3 or TRBV12-4 and TRBJ2-3; tentative D call: TRBD1 (5 bases). Trimming took 1 base from V and 2 from J, leaving 10 bases between them. The CDR3 loop spans 15 amino acids. The CDR3 reads CASSLGGPITDTQYF. The CDR3 nucleotides read TGTGCCAGCAGTTTAGGGGGCCCAATCACAGATACGCAGTATTTT.

Many counts were recorded for this clonotype. The rearrangement joins TRBV12-3 or TRBV12-4 to TRBJ1-2; the match to TRBD1 covers 8 bases. CDR3 length: 16 residues. Losses at the gene ends were 2 bases for V and 3 bases for J; bases not matched to a gene: 8. CDR3 amino acids: CASSLHGQGPYYGYTF. The CDR3 DNA reads TGTGCCAGCAGTTTACACGGACAGGGCCCCTACTATGGCTACACCTTC.

This clonotype was detected many times. The V gene is TRBV24-1, the J gene TRBJ1-1, with TRBD1 as a possible D gene (6 bases). CDR1 is KGHDR, CDR2 SFDVKD, per germline. This CDR3 has 12 residues. The ends were cut back, 5 bases at V and 10 bases at J, with 13 bases in the middle. CDR3 nucleotide sequence: TGTGCCACCAGTGCAGGGGCTCGGAGAGCTTTCTTT. Translating gives CATSAGARRAFF.

This rearrangement joins TRBV20-1 to TRBJ1-1, with 7 bases matching TRBD1. Germline CDR1 is DFQATT and CDR2 is SNEGSKA (reference sequence). This CDR3 contains 17 residues. J gave up 0 bases and V 5 bases, and 15 bases lay outside the gene matches. CDR3 sequence reads: CSAPYRTGQIMNTEAFF. CDR3 coding DNA: TGCAGTGCTCCATACCGGACAGGCCAAATCATGAACACTGAAGCTTTCTTT.

This clonotype was seen many times. The rearrangement uses TRBV12-3 or TRBV12-4 and TRBJ1-5, with D possibly being TRBD1 (6 bases). Trimming removed 6 bases from V and 1 base from J, with 16 bases in between. CDR3 size: 16 residues. The CDR3 DNA follows: TGTGCCAGCAGAAAGGGGGGAACAGGAAGCAATCAGCCCCAGCATTTT. Translating it yields CASRKGGTGSNQPQHF.

This clonotype was recorded at least ten times. This chain links TRBV3-1 with TRBJ1-3, with D unclear. The CDR3 length is 13 residues. Looked up from germline, CDR1 is LGHDT and CDR2 is YNNKEL (reference sequence). V lost 3 bases, J lost 6 bases, and 9 bases lay in between. CDR3 in amino acids: CASSQGNENTIYF. Written as DNA, the CDR3 is TGTGCCAGCAGCCAGGGGAACGAAAACACCATATATTTT.

The CDR3 loop is CASSLVGKSTDTQYF. CDR3 in DNA: TGCGCCAGCAGCTTGGTAGGGAAGAGCACAGATACGCAGTATTTT. V and J are TRBV5-1 and TRBJ2-3, with D hard to call. Germline assignment: CDR1 SGHRS and CDR2 YFSETQ. This CDR3 comprises 15 residues. V lost 0 bases and J lost 0, with 8 bases in between. Full variable domain (missing parts from reference TRBV5-1 and TRBJ2-3): KAGVTQTPRYLIKTRGQQVTLSCSPISGHRSVSWYQQTPGQGLQFLFEYFSETQRNKGNFPGRFSGRQFSNSRSEMNVSTLELGDSALYLCASSLVGKSTDTQYFGPGTRLTVL.

The gene calls are TRBV5-1 and TRBJ1-5, with TRBD1 matching 8 bases. The CDR3 covers 16 residues. Per the germline V gene, CDR1 is SGHRS and CDR2 is YFSETQ. With V trimmed by 0 bases and J by 4 bases, 6 bases remained unmatched. The CDR3 region is CASSLGTGSVNQPQHF. The CDR3 bases are TGCGCCAGCAGCTTGGGGACAGGGTCGGTGAATCAGCCCCAGCATTTT.

This clonotype was seen ten or more times. The chain is built from TRBV10-2 and TRBJ2-3; 10 nucleotides match TRBD1. CDR1 WSHSY and CDR2 SAAADI come from the germline V gene. Unmatched junction bases numbered 2, after V lost 0 bases and J lost 5 bases. This CDR3 has 15 residues. CDR3 amino acids: CASSESTGGIDTQYF. The CDR3 DNA reads TGCGCCAGCAGTGAGTCGACAGGGGGCATAGATACGCAGTATTTT.

This rearrangement joins TRBV7-2 to TRBJ2-1; TRBD2 might be the D (6 bases). Trimming took off 5 bases at V and 0 bases at J, with 14 bases between the two ends. The CDR3 is made up of 16 amino acids. CDR1 SGHTA and CDR2 FQGNSA come from the germline V gene. CDR3 region: CASSEGWRGSYNEQFF. CDR3 sequence (DNA): TGTGCCAGCAGCGAAGGGTGGAGGGGCTCCTACAATGAGCAGTTCTTC.

The chain carries TRBV6-5 and TRBJ2-2; D is undetermined. Germline loops: CDR1 MNHEY, CDR2 SVGAGI. Deletions cut 2 bases from V and 1 base from J, with 8 bases between. There are 15 residues in the CDR3. The CDR3: CASSYGWQNTGELFF. In nucleotides, the CDR3 is TGTGCCAGCAGTTACGGGTGGCAGAACACCGGGGAGCTGTTTTTT.

CDR3 coding DNA: TGTGCCATCAGTGAGCCGATTAGCGGGAGGGCTAAGCAGTACTTC. Its translation: CAISEPISGRAKQYF. The chain links TRBV10-3 to TRBJ2-7, with 11 positions matching TRBD2. CDR3 size: 15 residues. From germline, CDR1 is ENHRY and CDR2 SYGVKD. V was pared by 2 bases and J by 8 bases, with 8 bases of the junction left unmatched.

Turning to this clonotype: One base away lies a much larger clone, so this may be a sequencing read error. The V call is TRBV11-1, the J call TRBJ2-7; the D is unclear. The CDR3 is 14 amino acids. From germline, CDR1 is SGHAT and CDR2 FQDESV (reference sequence). The CDR3 reads CAGSLSQFVYEQYF. The CDR3, as DNA: TGTGCCGGCAGCTTAAGCCAGTTTGTTTACGAGCAGTACTTC. Full variable domain (remainder filled in from reference TRBV11-1 and TRBJ2-7): EAEVAQSPRYKITEKSQAVAFWCDPISGHATLYWYRQILGQGPELLVQFQDESVVDDSQLPKDRFSAERLKGVDSTLKIQPAELGDSAMYLCAGSLSQFVYEQYFGPGTRLTVT.

This clonotype was counted ten times or more. The V call is TRBV27, the J call TRBJ2-1, with D maybe TRBD2 (6 bases). CDR1 is MNHEY and CDR2 is SMNVEV in the germline V gene (reference sequence). The V end was cut by 5 bases, the J end by 5 bases, with 16 bases between. The CDR3 sequence is 15 residues long. Here the CDR3 DNA reads TGTGCCAGCAGTCCCCGCTCGCGGGGAAACAATGAGCAGTTCTTC. It yields the protein CASSPRSRGNNEQFF.

This clonotype was detected a few times. This chain joins TRBV15 and TRBJ1-5, with TRBD1 matching over 8 bases. This CDR3 region has 17 residues. The germline gives CDR1 LNHNV, CDR2 YYDKDF (reference sequence). Trimming removed 0 bases from V and 0 bases from J; junction bases left unmatched: 4. CDR3 residues: CATSREHRGYSNQPQHF. CDR3 nucleotide sequence: TGTGCCACCAGCAGAGAACACAGGGGGTATAGCAATCAGCCCCAGCATTTT.

This clonotype appeared many times. This chain joins TRBV11-2 and TRBJ1-1, with D maybe TRBD1 (5 bases). The germline CDR1 and CDR2 sequences are SGHAT and FQNNGV. Trimming shortened V by 3 bases and J by 7 bases, and 12 bases separated the two germline ends. The CDR3 is made up of 13 amino acids. The CDR3 DNA is TGTGCCAGCAGCTTCCTCCTGGGGGGTGAAGCTTTCTTT. As protein: CASSFLLGGEAFF.

This clonotype was seen ten or more times. CDR3 residues: CSASKLAGGEQYF. DNA for the CDR3: TGCAGTGCGAGCAAGCTAGCGGGAGGCGAGCAGTACTTC. This sequence joins TRBV20-1 and TRBJ2-7, with 11 positions matching TRBD2. V dropped 6 bases and J dropped 6; count of bases not matched to a gene: 7. The length of the CDR3 is 13 residues. Germline V gene sequence: CDR1 DFQATT, CDR2 SNEGSKA (reference sequence).